The present T cell receptor (beta chain) was sequenced within a study of shared clonotypes between healthy human individuals. As to this clone: Its antigen is still unknown.

Authors' data handling: There were no quality scores in the junction-only immunoSEQ sequences, so filtering differed. Assay used: immunoSEQ multiplex PCR; TCRdb lists only in-frame clones, some missing. The DNA was the basis for D and trimming; V, J and clone size are from that table. Altogether 700,000 or so clones are present, around 72% being singletons, with the ten largest covering about 1.8%. Germline loops: CDR1 LNHNV, CDR2 YYDKDF (reference sequence). The V gene lost 5 bases and the J gene lost 6 bases, with 8 bases spanning the gap. The CDR3 loop spans 12 amino acids. General study findings and limits: Across a handful of donors, naive CD4 shared around 5.1%, naive CD8 around 3.8%, memory CD4 roughly 2.4%, memory CD8 more than 0.35%. The authors sampled blood alone, and tissue repertoires likely differ. Generation of non-shared clonotypes was less probable than generation of clonotypes shared by all four donors.

Material for sequencing was memory CD4+ T cells sorted from blood. Subset indicated: CD45RA-negative fraction. The source is a woman aged 25 to 39 in good health. This rearrangement joins TRBV15 to TRBJ2-1; tentatively, D is TRBD1 (6 bases). DNA of the CDR3: TGTGCCACCAGCTCACAGGGCAATGAGCAGTTCTTC. Its protein product is CATSSQGNEQFF.